A single TCR beta chain is shown here with its context. What it recognizes is unknown. These data come from a study of blood T cells in healthy people across ages. Study at large: Researchers report that template switching captured about one barcoded beta molecule per two T cells.

Study-level points and caveats: Fewer expanded clones and more diversity marked long-lived versus aged donors. It was found that TCR beta diversity correlated strongly with the percentage of naive T cells.

Using a J-beta primer mix together with a sample-barcoded 5' primer, a second PCR was run for about 6 to 11 cycles. Via MiXCR, TCRdb re-called the 5' RACE reads, giving one row per CDR3 protein. The sample has about 680,000 distinct CDR3 sequences, 49% seen once. The germline gives CDR1 MNHEY, CDR2 SVGEGT. Losses at the gene ends were 5 bases for V and 2 bases for J; bases not matched to a gene: 7. The CDR3 has 16 amino acids. The authors extracted at least 6 micrograms of total RNA per sample. V and J are TRBV6-2 or TRBV6-3 and TRBJ2-1; 9 bases line up with TRBD2. Material for sequencing was blood. The sequence derives from a woman aged 55-69 years in good health. The CDR3 here is CASSRTSANTYNEQFF. CDR3 DNA sequence: TGTGCCAGCAGTCGGACTAGCGCGAACACCTACAATGAGCAGTTCTTC.